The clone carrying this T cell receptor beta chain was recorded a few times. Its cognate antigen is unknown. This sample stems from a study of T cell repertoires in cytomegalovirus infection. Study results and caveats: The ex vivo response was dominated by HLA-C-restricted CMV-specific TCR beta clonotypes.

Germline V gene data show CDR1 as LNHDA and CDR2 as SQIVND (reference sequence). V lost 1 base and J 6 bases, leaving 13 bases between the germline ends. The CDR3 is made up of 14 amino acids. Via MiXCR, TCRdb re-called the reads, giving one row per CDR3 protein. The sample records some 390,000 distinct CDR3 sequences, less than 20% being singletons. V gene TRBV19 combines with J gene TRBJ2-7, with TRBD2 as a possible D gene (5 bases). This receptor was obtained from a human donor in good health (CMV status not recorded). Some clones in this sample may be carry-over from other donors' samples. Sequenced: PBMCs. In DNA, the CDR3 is TGTGCCAGTAGTATAGCGGGGATAAGAGGCGAGCAGTACTTC. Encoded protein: CASSIAGIRGEQYF. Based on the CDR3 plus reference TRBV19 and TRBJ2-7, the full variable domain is DGGITQSPKYLFRKEGQNVTLSCEQNLNHDAMYWYRQDPGQGLRLIYYSQIVNDFQKGDIAEGYSVSREKKESFPLTVTSAQKNPTAFYLCASSIAGIRGEQYFGPGTRLTVT.